This is a list of T cell receptor beta chains from one sample in a study of response to subunit inactivated influenza vaccine. TCRdb reprocessed the RT-PCR reads via MiXCR and lists one record per CDR3 protein. The sample has about 570,000 distinct CDR3 sequences; 12% are singletons. The sample here was PBMCs from blood, taken on the day of vaccination. The receptors originated from a man over 45 who received an inactivated influenza vaccine. Both conserved end residues are part of each CDR3. Each record gives: V gene, J gene, CDR3 protein.

TRBV12-3/TRBV12-4	TRBJ2-1	CASSFDRVNEQFF
TRBV7-2	TRBJ1-5	CASSLVGGNHQPQHF
TRBV5-1	TRBJ2-1	CASSTTSGSYNEQFF
TRBV4-3	TRBJ1-2	CASSQSRGGSGYTF
TRBV19	TRBJ2-1	CASSRGSLAGSVDEQFF
TRBV20-1	TRBJ2-7	CSARESLSYEQYF
TRBV29-1	TRBJ2-4	CSGKDRRGSIQYF
TRBV29-1	TRBJ2-3	CSVDDRGRVSDTQYF
TRBV5-1	TRBJ2-2	CASSLGRADTGELFF
TRBV7-2	TRBJ2-7	CASSQTSGVGEQYF
TRBV7-3	TRBJ2-3	CASSLTESGTQYF
TRBV6-5	TRBJ1-2	CASSYGTGLSNYGYTF
TRBV6-1	TRBJ2-1	CASSDLAGQGGEQFF
TRBV7-6	TRBJ2-5	CASSLVGQEQETQYF
TRBV7-2	TRBJ2-1	CASSFGPLLSRGYSDEQFF
TRBV11-1	TRBJ2-3	CASSLAGTSGASTDTQYF
TRBV7-9	TRBJ2-5	CASSLGRVERETQYF
TRBV3-1	TRBJ1-1	CASSRTRTGNTEAFF
TRBV29-1	TRBJ1-2	CSVSRTGERVGYTF
TRBV5-1	TRBJ2-3	CASSLGLAGVATDTQYF
TRBV5-1	TRBJ2-2	CASSGDTGFNTGELFF
TRBV28	TRBJ2-7	CASSLGTSGARQYF